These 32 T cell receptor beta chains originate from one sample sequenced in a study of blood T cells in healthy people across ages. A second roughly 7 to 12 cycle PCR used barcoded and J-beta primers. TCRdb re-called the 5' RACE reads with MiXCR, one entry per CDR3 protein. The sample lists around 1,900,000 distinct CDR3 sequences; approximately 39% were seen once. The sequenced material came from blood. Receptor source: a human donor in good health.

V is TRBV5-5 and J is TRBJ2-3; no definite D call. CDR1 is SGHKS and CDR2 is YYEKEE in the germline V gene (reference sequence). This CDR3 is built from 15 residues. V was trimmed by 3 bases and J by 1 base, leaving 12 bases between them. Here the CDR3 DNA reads TGTGCCAGCAGCTCGGCCAACGCAGGCACAGATACGCAGTATTTT. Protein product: CASSSANAGTDTQYF.

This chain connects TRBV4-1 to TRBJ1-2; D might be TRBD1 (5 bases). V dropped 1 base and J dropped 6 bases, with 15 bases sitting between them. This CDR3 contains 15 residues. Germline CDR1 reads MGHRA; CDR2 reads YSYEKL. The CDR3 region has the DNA TGCGCCAGCAGCCAAGTCGAGGGGCGGACTCATGGCTACACCTTC. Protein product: CASSQVEGRTHGYTF.

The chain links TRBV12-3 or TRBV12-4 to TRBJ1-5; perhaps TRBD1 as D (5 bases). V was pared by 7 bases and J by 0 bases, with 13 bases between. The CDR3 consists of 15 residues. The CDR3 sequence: CASTLSGDSNQPQHF. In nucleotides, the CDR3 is TGTGCCAGCACCCTCTCGGGGGATAGCAATCAGCCCCAGCATTTT.

This CDR3 is CASSQGGPVSYEQFF. DNA of the CDR3: TGCGCCAGCAGCCAGGGGGGGCCAGTCTCCTATGAGCAGTTCTTC. The chain uses TRBV4-1 and TRBJ2-1, with D perhaps TRBD2 (7 bases). The CDR3 has 15 amino acids. Germline-derived CDR1 and CDR2 are MGHRA and YSYEKL. V lost 3 bases and J 8 bases, leaving 17 bases between the germline ends.

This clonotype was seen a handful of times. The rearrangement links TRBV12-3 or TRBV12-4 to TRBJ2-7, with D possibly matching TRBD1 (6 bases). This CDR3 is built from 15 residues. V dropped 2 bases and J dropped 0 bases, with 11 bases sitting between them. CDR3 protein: CASSLRRDNSYEQYF. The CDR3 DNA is TGTGCCAGCAGTTTACGACGGGACAACTCCTACGAGCAGTACTTC.

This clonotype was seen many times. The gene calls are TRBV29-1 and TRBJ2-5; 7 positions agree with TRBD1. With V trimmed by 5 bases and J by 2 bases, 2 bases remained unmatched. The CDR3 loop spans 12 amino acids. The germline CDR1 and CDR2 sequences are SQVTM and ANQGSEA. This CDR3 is CSVWDSQETQYF. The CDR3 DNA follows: TGCAGCGTTTGGGACAGTCAAGAGACCCAGTACTTC. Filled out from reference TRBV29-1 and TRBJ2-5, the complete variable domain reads SAVISQKPSRDICQRGTSLTIQCQVDSQVTMMFWYRQQPGQSLTLIATANQGSEATYESGFVIDKFPISRPNLTFSTLTVSNMSPEDSSIYLCSVWDSQETQYFGPGTRLLVL.

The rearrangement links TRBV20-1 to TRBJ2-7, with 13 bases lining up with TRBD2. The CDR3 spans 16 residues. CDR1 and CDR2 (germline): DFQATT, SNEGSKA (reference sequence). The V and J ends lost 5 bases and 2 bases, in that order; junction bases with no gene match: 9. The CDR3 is CSALGLAGESPYEQYF. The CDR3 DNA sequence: TGCAGTGCTCTCGGACTAGCGGGAGAATCCCCCTACGAGCAGTACTTC.

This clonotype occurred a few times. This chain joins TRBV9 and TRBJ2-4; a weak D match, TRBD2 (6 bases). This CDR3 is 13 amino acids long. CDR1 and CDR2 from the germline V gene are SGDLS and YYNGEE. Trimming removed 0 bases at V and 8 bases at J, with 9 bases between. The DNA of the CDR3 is TGTGCCAGCAGCGTAGCCAGCGGGCACATTCAGTACTTC. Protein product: CASSVASGHIQYF.

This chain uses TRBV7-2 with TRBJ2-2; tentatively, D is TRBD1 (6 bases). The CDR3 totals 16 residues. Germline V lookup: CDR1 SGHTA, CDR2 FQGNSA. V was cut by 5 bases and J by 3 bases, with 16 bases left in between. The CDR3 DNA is TGTGCCAGCAGCCCAGCTACAGGGATATACACCGGGGAGCTGTTTTTT. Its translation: CASSPATGIYTGELFF.

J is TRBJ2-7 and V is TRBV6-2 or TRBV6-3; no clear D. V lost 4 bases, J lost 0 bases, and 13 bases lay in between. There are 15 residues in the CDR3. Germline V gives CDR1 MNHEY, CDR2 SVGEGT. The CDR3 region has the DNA TGTGCCAGCAGTTTGTCCCCAGGCAGCTCCTACGAGCAGTACTTC. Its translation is CASSLSPGSSYEQYF.

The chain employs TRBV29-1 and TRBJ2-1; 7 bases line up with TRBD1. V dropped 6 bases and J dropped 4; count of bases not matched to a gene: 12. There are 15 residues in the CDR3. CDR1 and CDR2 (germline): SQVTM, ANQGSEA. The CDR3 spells CSVGTAIGNYNEQFF. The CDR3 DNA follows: TGCAGCGTCGGGACAGCAATAGGAAATTACAATGAGCAGTTCTTC.

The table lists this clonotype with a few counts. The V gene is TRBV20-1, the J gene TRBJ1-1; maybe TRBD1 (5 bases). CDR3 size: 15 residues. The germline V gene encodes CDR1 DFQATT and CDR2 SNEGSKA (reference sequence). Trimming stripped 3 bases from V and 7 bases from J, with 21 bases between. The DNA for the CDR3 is TGCAGTGCTAGGGACCTTGGCCGGGGGTCGCGTGAAGCTTTCTTT. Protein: CSARDLGRGSREAFF.

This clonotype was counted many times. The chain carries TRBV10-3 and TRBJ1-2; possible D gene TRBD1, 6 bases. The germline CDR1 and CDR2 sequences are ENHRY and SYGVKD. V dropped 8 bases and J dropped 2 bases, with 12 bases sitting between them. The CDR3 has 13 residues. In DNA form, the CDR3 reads TGTGCCATCCGAGGCCAGGGGAACTATGGCTACACCTTC. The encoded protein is CAIRGQGNYGYTF.

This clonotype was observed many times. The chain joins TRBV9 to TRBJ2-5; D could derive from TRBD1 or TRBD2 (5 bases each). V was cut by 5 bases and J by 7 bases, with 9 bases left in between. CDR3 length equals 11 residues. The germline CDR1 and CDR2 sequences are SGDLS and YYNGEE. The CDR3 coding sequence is TGTGCCAGCAGTGTTGGGGGGACCCAGTACTTC. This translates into CASSVGGTQYF.

In DNA, the CDR3 is TGTGCCACCGGCCCCTCAGGAGAGACCCAGTACTTC. It codes for CATGPSGETQYF. The chain is built from TRBV24-1 and TRBJ2-5; D gene uncertain. This CDR3 is built from 12 residues. Trimming shortened V by 9 bases and J by 4 bases, and 11 bases separated the two germline ends. Germline lookup yields CDR1 KGHDR and CDR2 SFDVKD.

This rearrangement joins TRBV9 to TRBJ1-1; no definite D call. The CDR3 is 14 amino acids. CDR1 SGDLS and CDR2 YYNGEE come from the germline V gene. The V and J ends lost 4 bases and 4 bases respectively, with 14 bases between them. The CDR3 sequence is CASSPLIAGTEAFF. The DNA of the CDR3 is TGTGCCAGCAGCCCCCTCATTGCGGGCACTGAAGCTTTCTTT. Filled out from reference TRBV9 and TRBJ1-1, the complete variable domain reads DSGVTQTPKHLITATGQRVTLRCSPRSGDLSVYWYQQSLDQGLQFLIQYYNGEERAKGNILERFSAQQFPDLHSELNLSSLELGDSALYFCASSPLIAGTEAFFGQGTRLTVV.

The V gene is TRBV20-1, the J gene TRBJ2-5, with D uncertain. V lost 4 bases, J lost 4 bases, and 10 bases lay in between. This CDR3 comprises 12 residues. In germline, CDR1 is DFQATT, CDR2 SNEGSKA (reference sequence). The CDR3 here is CSATATGETQYF. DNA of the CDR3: TGCAGTGCTACGGCAACTGGAGAGACCCAGTACTTC.

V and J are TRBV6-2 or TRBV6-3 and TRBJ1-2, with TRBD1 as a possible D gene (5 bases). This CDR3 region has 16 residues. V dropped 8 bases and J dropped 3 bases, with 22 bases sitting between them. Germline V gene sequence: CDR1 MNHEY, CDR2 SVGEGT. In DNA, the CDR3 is TGTGCCAGCCGCTCGGGCTACGTCAAGGGGTACTATGGCTACACCTTC. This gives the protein CASRSGYVKGYYGYTF.

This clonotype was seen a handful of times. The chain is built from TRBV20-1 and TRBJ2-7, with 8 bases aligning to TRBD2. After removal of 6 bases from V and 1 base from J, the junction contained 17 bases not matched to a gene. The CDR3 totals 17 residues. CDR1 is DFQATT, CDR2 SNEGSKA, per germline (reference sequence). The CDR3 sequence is CSAAHTESGGLSYEQYF. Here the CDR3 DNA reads TGCAGTGCCGCCCATACAGAAAGCGGGGGCTTATCCTACGAGCAGTACTTC.

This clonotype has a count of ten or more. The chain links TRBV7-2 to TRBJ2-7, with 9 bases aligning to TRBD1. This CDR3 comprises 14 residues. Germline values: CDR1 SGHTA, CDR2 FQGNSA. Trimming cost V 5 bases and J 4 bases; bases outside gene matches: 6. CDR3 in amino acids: CASSPPGTGYEQYF. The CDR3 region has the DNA TGTGCCAGCAGCCCCCCCGGGACAGGGTACGAGCAGTACTTC.

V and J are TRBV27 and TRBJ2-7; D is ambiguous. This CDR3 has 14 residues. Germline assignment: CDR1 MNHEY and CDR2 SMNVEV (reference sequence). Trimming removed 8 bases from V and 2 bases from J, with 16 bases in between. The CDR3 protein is CASSPVSIAYEQYF. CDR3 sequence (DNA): TGTGCCAGCTCCCCAGTATCAATTGCCTACGAGCAGTACTTC.

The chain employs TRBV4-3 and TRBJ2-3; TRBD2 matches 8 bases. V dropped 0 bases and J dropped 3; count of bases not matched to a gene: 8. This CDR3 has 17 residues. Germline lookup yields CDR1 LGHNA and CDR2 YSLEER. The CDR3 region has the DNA TGCGCCAGCAGCCAAGATCTTCCGGGGGGGCCTACAGATACGCAGTATTTT. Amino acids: CASSQDLPGGPTDTQYF.

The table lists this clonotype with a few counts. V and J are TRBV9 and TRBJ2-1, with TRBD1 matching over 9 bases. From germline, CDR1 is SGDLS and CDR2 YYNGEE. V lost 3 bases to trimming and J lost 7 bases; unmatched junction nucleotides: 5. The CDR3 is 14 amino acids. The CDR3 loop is CASSAGQGWNEQFF. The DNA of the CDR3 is TGTGCCAGCAGCGCGGGACAGGGTTGGAATGAGCAGTTCTTC.

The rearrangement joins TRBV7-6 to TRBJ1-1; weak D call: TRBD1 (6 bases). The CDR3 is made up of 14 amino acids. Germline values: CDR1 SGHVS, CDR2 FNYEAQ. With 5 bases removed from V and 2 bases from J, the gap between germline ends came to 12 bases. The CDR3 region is CASSASTGNTEAFF. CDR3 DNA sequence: TGTGCCAGCAGCGCCTCGACAGGTAACACTGAAGCTTTCTTT.

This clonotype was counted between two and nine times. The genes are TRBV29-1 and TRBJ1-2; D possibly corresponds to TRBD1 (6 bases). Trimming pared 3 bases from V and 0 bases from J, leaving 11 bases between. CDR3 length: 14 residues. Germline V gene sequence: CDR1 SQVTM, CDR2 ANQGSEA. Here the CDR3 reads CSVDRGQTNYGYTF. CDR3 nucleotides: TGCAGCGTTGACAGGGGCCAAACTAACTATGGCTACACCTTC.

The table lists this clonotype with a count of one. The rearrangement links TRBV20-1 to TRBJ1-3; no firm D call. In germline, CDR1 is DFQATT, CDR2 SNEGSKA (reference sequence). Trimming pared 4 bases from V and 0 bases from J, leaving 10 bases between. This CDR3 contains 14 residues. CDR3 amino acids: CSATHRTSGNTIYF. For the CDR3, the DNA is TGCAGTGCTACACACAGAACCTCTGGAAACACCATATATTTT.

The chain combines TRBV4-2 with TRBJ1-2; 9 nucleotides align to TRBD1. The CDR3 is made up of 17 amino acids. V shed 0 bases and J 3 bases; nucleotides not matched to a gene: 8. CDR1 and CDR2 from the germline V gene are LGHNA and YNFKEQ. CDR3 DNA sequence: TGTGCCAGCAGCCAAGATCAGGACAGGGGAAGGGACTATGGCTACACCTTC. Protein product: CASSQDQDRGRDYGYTF.

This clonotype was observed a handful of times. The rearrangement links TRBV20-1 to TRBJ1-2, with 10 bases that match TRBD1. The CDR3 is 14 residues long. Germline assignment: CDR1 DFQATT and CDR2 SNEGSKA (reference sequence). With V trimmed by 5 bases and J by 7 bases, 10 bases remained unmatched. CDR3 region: CSAGGDRGASGYTF. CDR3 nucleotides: TGCAGTGCTGGGGGGGACAGGGGCGCATCTGGCTACACCTTC.

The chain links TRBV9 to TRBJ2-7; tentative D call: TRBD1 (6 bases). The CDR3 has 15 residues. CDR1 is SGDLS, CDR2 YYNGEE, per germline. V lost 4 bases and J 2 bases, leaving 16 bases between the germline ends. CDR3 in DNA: TGTGCCAGCAGCCTAGGGGGTCAGACCCCCTACGAGCAGTACTTC. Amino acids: CASSLGGQTPYEQYF.

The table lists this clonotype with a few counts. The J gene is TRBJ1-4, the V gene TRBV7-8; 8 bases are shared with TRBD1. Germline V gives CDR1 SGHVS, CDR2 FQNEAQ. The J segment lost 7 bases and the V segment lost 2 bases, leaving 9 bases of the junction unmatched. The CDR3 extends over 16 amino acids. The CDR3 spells CASSLPEGQGSEKLFF. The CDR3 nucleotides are TGTGCCAGCAGCTTACCCGAAGGACAGGGTAGTGAAAAACTGTTTTTT.

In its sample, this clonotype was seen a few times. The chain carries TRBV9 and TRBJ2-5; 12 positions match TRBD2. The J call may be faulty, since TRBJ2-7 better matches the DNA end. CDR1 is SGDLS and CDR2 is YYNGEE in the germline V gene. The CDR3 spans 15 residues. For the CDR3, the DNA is TGTGCCAGCAGCGTAGCACTAGCGGGGGGTTCCGAGCAGTACTTC. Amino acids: CASSVALAGGSEQYF.

The CDR3 nucleotides are TGTGCCAGCAGGTCTACGGGACAGTGGACCGGGGAGCTGTTTTTT. It yields the protein CASRSTGQWTGELFF. The chain links TRBV5-5 to TRBJ2-2; TRBD1 matches at 7 bases. Per the germline V gene, CDR1 is SGHKS and CDR2 is YYEKEE (reference sequence). The CDR3 extends over 15 amino acids. V was clipped by 5 bases and J by 5 bases; unmatched bases: 9.